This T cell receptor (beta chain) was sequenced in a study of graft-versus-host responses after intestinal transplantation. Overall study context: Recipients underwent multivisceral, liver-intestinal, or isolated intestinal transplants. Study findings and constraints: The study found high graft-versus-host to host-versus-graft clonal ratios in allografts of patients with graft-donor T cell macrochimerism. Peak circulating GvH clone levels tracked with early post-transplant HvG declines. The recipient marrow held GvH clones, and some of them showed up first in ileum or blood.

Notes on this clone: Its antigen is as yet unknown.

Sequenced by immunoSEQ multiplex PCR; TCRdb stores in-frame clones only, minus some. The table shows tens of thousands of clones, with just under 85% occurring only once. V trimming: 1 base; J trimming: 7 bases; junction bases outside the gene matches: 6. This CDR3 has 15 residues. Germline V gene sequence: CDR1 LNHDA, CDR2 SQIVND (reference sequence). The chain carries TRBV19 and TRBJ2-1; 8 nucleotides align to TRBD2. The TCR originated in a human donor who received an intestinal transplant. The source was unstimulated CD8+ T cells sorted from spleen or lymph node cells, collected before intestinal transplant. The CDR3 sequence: CASSIGAGVGNEQFF. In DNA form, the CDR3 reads TGTGCCAGTAGTATAGGAGCGGGAGTCGGGAATGAGCAGTTCTTC.